This TCR beta chain emerged from a study of CD8 T cells in ankylosing spondylitis. The study's findings and limits: Several of the motif variants were reported before in synovial fluid and blood from reactive arthritis. Seemingly characteristic of ankylosing spondylitis blood was a TCR beta motif consisting of several highly homologous variants. Disease-linked clones, CD8+, were relatively rare in peripheral blood.

CDR1 SGHTA and CDR2 FQGNSA come from the germline V gene. The germline V and J ends were trimmed by 1 base and 14 bases, with 15 bases remaining between them. This CDR3 has 13 amino acids. Construction of TCR beta libraries was performed using quantitative 5'-RACE with molecular barcodes. TCRdb ran MiXCR on the 5' RACE reads and lists one entry per CDR3 protein. Here the sample spans about 330,000 distinct CDR3 sequences, 6.5% to 10% being singletons. This clonotype was counted many times. The antigen is unknown. The TCR comes from a male donor with ankylosing spondylitis. The sequencing input was blood, either unsorted or a sorted T cell fraction (not recorded which). J is TRBJ2-1 and V is TRBV7-2; unclear D gene. CDR3 bases: TGTGCCAGCAGCTTAGATACGAGGAGCATGAAGTTCTTC. This encodes CASSLDTRSMKFF.